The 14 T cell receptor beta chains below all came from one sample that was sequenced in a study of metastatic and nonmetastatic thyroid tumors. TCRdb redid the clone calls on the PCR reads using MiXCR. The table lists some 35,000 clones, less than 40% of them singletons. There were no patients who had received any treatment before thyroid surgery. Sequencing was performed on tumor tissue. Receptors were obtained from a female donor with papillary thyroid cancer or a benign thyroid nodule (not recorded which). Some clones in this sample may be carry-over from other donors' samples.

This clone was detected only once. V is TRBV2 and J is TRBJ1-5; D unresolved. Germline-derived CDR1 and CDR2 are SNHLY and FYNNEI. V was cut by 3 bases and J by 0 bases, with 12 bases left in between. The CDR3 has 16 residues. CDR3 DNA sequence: TGTGCCAGCAGTGAGCTTACAGTAAATAGCAATCAGCCCCAGCATTTT. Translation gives CASSELTVNSNQPQHF. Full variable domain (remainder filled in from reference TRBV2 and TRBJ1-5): EPEVTQTPSHQVTQMGQEVILRCVPISNHLYFYWYRQILGQKVEFLVSFYNNEISEKSEIFDDQFSVERPDGSNFTLKIRSTKLEDSAMYFCASSELTVNSNQPQHFGDGTRLSIL.

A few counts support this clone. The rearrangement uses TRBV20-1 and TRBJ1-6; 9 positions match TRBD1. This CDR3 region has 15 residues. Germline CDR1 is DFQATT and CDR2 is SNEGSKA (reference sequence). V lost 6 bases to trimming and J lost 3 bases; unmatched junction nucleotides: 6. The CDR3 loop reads CSAPTGGFYNSPLHF. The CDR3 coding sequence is TGCAGTGCCCCGACAGGGGGGTTCTATAATTCACCCCTCCACTTT.

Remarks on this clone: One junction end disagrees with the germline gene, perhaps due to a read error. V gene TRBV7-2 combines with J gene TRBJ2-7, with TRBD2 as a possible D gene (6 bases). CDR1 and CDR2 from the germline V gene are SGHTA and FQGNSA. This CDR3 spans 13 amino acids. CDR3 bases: TGTGCCAGTAAGGACTACCTAGGGGACGAGCAGCACTTC. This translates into CASKDYLGDEQHF.

CDR3 sequence (DNA): TGTGCCAGCAGTGTGGGACTAGCGGGACGCCAAGAGACCCAGTACTTC. Translating gives CASSVGLAGRQETQYF. This chain uses TRBV6-2 or TRBV6-3 with TRBJ2-5; TRBD2 matches at 13 bases. The CDR3 sequence is 16 residues long. Germline V gene data show CDR1 as MNHEY and CDR2 as SVGEGT. Unmatched junction bases numbered 4, after V lost 5 bases and J lost 1 base.

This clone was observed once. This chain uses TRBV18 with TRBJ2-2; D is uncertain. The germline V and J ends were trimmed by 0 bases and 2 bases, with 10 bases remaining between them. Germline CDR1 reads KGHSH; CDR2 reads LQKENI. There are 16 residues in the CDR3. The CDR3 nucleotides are TGTGCCAGCTCACCACCGGGATCGGCTAACACCGGGGAGCTGTTTTTT. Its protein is CASSPPGSANTGELFF.

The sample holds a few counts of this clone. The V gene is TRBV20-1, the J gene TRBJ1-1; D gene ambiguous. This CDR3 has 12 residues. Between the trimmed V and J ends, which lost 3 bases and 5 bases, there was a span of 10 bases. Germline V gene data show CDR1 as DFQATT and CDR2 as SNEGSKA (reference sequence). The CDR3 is CSAREGPTEAFF. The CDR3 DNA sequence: TGCAGTGCTAGGGAGGGTCCGACTGAAGCTTTCTTT.

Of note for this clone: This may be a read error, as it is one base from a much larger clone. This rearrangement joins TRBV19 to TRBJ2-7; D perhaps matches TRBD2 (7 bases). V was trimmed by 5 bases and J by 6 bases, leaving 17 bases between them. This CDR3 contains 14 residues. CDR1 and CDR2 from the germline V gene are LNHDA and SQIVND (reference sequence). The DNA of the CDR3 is TGTGCCAGTAGTGCGGGGGCCACCGGAGGCGAGCAGTACTTC. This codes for CASSAGATGGEQYF.

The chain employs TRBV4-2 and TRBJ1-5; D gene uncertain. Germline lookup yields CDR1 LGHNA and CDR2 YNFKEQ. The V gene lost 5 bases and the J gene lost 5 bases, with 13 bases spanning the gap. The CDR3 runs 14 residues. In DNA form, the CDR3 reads TGTGCCAGCAGCAAGGGCGGGTCCGATCAGCCCCAGCATTTT. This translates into CASSKGGSDQPQHF.

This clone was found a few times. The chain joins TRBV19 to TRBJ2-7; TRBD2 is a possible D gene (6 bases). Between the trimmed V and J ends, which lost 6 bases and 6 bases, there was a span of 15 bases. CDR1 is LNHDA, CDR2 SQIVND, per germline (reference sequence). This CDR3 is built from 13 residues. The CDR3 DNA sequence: TGTGCCAGTAGCACCGCACTAGCCGCCGAGCAGTACTTC. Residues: CASSTALAAEQYF. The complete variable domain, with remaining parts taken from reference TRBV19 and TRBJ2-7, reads DGGITQSPKYLFRKEGQNVTLSCEQNLNHDAMYWYRQDPGQGLRLIYYSQIVNDFQKGDIAEGYSVSREKKESFPLTVTSAQKNPTAFYLCASSTALAAEQYFGPGTRLTVT.

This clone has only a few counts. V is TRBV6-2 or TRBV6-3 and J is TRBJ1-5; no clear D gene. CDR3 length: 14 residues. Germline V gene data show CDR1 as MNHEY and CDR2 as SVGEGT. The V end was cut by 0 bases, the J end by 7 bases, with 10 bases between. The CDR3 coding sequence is TGTGCCAGCAGTTACTCTCTGAGGGAACAGCCCCAGCATTTT. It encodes CASSYSLREQPQHF.

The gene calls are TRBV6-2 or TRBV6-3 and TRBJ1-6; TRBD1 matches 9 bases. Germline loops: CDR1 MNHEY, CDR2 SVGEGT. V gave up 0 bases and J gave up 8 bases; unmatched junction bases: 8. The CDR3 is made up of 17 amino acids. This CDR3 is CASSYSHFRTGDSPLHF. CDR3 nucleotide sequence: TGTGCCAGCAGTTACTCTCATTTCCGGACAGGGGATTCACCCCTCCACTTT.

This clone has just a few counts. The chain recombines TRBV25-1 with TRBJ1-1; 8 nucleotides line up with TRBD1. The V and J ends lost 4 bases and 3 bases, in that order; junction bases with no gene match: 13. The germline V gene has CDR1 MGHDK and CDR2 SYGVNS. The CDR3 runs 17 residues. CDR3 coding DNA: TGTGCCAGCAGTGCCTCGACAGGGGCCCTAGGAGACACTGAAGCTTTCTTT. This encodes CASSASTGALGDTEAFF.

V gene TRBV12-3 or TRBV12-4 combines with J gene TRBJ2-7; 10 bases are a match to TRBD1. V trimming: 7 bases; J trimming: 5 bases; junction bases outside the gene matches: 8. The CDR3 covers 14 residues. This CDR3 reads CASTATGGRDEQYF. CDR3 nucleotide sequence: TGTGCCAGCACCGCGACAGGGGGCAGGGACGAGCAGTACTTC.

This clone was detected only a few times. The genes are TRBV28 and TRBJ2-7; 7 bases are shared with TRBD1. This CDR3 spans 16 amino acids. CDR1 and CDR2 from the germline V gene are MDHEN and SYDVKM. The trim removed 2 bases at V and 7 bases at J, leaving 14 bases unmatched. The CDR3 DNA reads TGTGCCAGCAGTTTACCGTCGGGACAGCTAGGTAGAGAGCAGTACTTC. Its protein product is CASSLPSGQLGREQYF.